The 29 T cell receptor beta chains below were found in one sample sequenced in a study of blood T cell repertoires in COVID-19. Produced via immunoSEQ multiplex PCR; TCRdb's table is partial and in-frame only. Of 180,000 or so clones detected, about 81% appear once; the ten largest clones hold about 12%. The sequenced material came from peripheral blood. The receptors derive from a woman at least 80 years old with COVID-19, enrolled during active disease.

The chain employs TRBV2 and TRBJ2-3; TRBD2 is a possible D gene (6 bases). Germline V gene data show CDR1 as SNHLY and CDR2 as FYNNEI. The CDR3 is made up of 14 amino acids. Trimming stripped 10 bases from V and 4 bases from J, with 18 bases between. The CDR3, as DNA: TGTGCCACTGGCCTTCCGGCGGGACCAGATACGCAGTATTTT. Translated: CATGLPAGPDTQYF.

The J gene is TRBJ1-4, the V gene TRBV5-1, with a tentative D call TRBD1 (5 bases). The CDR3 contains 15 residues. Per the germline V gene, CDR1 is SGHRS and CDR2 is YFSETQ. V shed 4 bases and J shed 3 bases, with 13 bases lying between them. The chain's CDR3 is CASSISGTSNEKLFF. CDR3 DNA: TGCGCCAGCAGCATCAGCGGGACTTCTAATGAAAAACTGTTTTTT.

The rearrangement joins TRBV5-4 to TRBJ1-6, with D unclear. The CDR3 sequence is 12 residues long. V lost 4 bases and J lost 10, with 9 bases in between. Germline assignment: CDR1 SGHNT and CDR2 YYREEE (reference sequence). The CDR3 DNA reads as TGTGCCAGCAGCCATCCAGCGTCACCCCTCCACTTT. This gives the protein CASSHPASPLHF.

The chain carries TRBV14 and TRBJ2-1; 8 nucleotides match TRBD2. CDR3 length: 16 amino acids. Per the germline V gene, CDR1 is SGHDN and CDR2 is FVKESK. V lost 0 bases, J lost 4 bases, and 5 bases stayed unmatched. This chain's CDR3 is CASSQDGTRRYNEQFF. Written as DNA, the CDR3 is TGTGCCAGCAGCCAAGATGGGACTAGACGTTACAATGAGCAGTTCTTC.

This clone was counted once. A read error may produce the germline difference seen at one junction end. The chain couples TRBV5-4 to TRBJ2-4; 8 nucleotides align to TRBD2. Germline-derived CDR1 and CDR2 are SGHNT and YYREEE (reference sequence). This CDR3 has 13 amino acids. The CDR3 nucleotides read TGTGCCAGCAGCCCCGGGGGGGGAATAGCCTCGGACTTC. Translated: CASSPGGGIASDF.

This clone was observed a few times. The rearrangement joins TRBV6-2 or TRBV6-3 to TRBJ2-1, with TRBD1 identical over 7 bases. After removal of 6 bases from V and 4 bases from J, the junction contained 12 bases not matched to a gene. The CDR3 contains 16 residues. The germline V gene encodes CDR1 MNHEY and CDR2 SVGEGT. The CDR3: CASSLRPGQHYNEQFF. In DNA, the CDR3 is TGTGCCAGCAGCTTACGTCCGGGACAGCATTACAATGAGCAGTTCTTC.

This sequence joins TRBV6-2 or TRBV6-3 and TRBJ2-2, with 9 nucleotides matching TRBD2. Unmatched junction bases numbered 11, after V lost 0 bases and J lost 3 bases. This CDR3 comprises 19 residues. CDR1 is MNHEY and CDR2 is SVGEGT in the germline V gene. The CDR3 is CASSYSVAGAVWDTGELFF. The CDR3 nucleotides are TGTGCCAGCAGTTACTCGGTAGCGGGGGCCGTTTGGGACACCGGGGAGCTGTTTTTT.

The rearrangement joins TRBV5-6 to TRBJ2-3, with 9 nucleotides matching TRBD1. Per the germline V gene, CDR1 is SGHDT and CDR2 is YYEEEE. CDR3 length: 16 amino acids. V lost 4 bases, J lost 2 bases, and 8 bases stayed unmatched. In DNA form, the CDR3 reads TGTGCCAGCAGCCAAGTCGGGACAGGGAACACAGATACGCAGTATTTT. Encoded protein: CASSQVGTGNTDTQYF.

The chain couples TRBV28 to TRBJ1-2; D not resolved. V was clipped by 2 bases and J by 4 bases, with 8 bases between them. CDR3 size: 13 residues. The germline CDR1 and CDR2 sequences are MDHEN and SYDVKM. The CDR3 DNA reads TGTGCCAGCAGTTTAACCCGGTCCTATGGCTACACCTTC. It is translated as CASSLTRSYGYTF.

The V gene is TRBV7-2, the J gene TRBJ1-6; 7 bases map to TRBD1. The CDR3 spans 15 residues. Unmatched junction bases numbered 5, after V lost 1 base and J lost 8 bases. Germline CDR1 SGHTA, CDR2 FQGNSA. CDR3 amino acids: CASSLVQGEDSPLHF. The CDR3 DNA follows: TGTGCCAGCAGCTTAGTCCAGGGGGAGGATTCACCCCTCCACTTT.

The rearrangement joins TRBV6-5 to TRBJ1-5; TRBD1 matches at 8 bases. Germline V gene data show CDR1 as MNHEY and CDR2 as SVGAGI. V gave up 6 bases and J gave up 0 bases; unmatched junction bases: 4. CDR3 length: 15 amino acids. The CDR3 nucleotides read TGTGCCAGCAGATCCGGGACAGGTAGCAATCAGCCCCAGCATTTT. Encoded protein: CASRSGTGSNQPQHF.

This clone was picked up a small number of times. The gene calls are TRBV7-6 and TRBJ2-7; TRBD1 matches 7 bases. This CDR3 spans 16 amino acids. Germline V lookup: CDR1 SGHVS, CDR2 FNYEAQ. V lost 1 base and J lost 3; bases outside the gene matches: 9. The DNA for the CDR3 is TGTGCCAGCAGCTTAGAGGCGAGACAGGGAATCTACGAGCAGTACTTC. Translating it yields CASSLEARQGIYEQYF. The entire variable domain, with the rest obtained from reference TRBV7-6 and TRBJ2-7, is as follows: GAGVSQSPRYKVTKRGQDVALRCDPISGHVSLYWYRQALGQGPEFLTYFNYEAQQDKSGLPNDRFSAERPEGSISTLTIQRTEQRDSAMYRCASSLEARQGIYEQYFGPGTRLTVT.

This sequence joins TRBV11-3 and TRBJ1-1; D gene unclear. CDR1 is SGHNT and CDR2 is YENEEA in the germline V gene. V lost 1 base to trimming and J lost 4 bases, with 10 bases between them. CDR3 length: 14 amino acids. DNA for the CDR3: TGTGCCAGCAGCTTAGGATGGCTGGTCACTGAAGCTTTCTTT. Translated, it gives CASSLGWLVTEAFF.

This rearrangement joins TRBV6-5 to TRBJ1-1, with a tentative D call TRBD1 (5 bases). Trimming left V 6 bases short and J 4 bases short, with 15 bases between. Germline loops: CDR1 MNHEY, CDR2 SVGAGI. The CDR3 covers 14 residues. The CDR3 is CASSDDVQVTEAFF. Here the CDR3 DNA reads TGTGCCAGCAGCGATGACGTACAGGTCACTGAAGCTTTCTTT.

This chain connects TRBV5-1 to TRBJ2-5; 10 bases line up with TRBD2. CDR1 is SGHRS, CDR2 YFSETQ, per germline. CDR3 size: 14 residues. V gave up 4 bases and J gave up 6 bases; unmatched junction bases: 6. CDR3 region: CASSDGTSAKTQYF. The CDR3 DNA sequence: TGCGCCAGCAGCGACGGGACTAGCGCAAAGACCCAGTACTTC. Using reference TRBV5-1 and TRBJ2-5 for the parts outside the CDR3, the full variable domain is KAGVTQTPRYLIKTRGQQVTLSCSPISGHRSVSWYQQTPGQGLQFLFEYFSETQRNKGNFPGRFSGRQFSNSRSEMNVSTLELGDSALYLCASSDGTSAKTQYFGPGTRLLVL.

The genes are TRBV7-9 and TRBJ2-3; TRBD2 matches 10 bases. The V gene end was trimmed by 3 bases and the J gene end by 1 base; junction bases not matched to a gene: 1. The length of the CDR3 is 15 residues. The germline CDR1 and CDR2 sequences are SEHNR and FQNEAQ (reference sequence). CDR3 amino acids: CASSLLAGGTDTQYF. In DNA, the CDR3 is TGTGCCAGCAGCTTGCTAGCGGGAGGCACAGATACGCAGTATTTT. Based on the CDR3 plus reference TRBV7-9 and TRBJ2-3, the full variable domain is DTGVSQNPRHKITKRGQNVTFRCDPISEHNRLYWYRQTLGQGPEFLTYFQNEAQLEKSRLLSDRFSAERPKGSFSTLEIQRTEQGDSAMYLCASSLLAGGTDTQYFGPGTRLTVL.

This clone was detected a few times. The chain links TRBV6-6 to TRBJ2-2; D uncertain. CDR1 is MNHNY, CDR2 SVGAGI, per germline (reference sequence). V was shortened by 4 bases and J by 2 bases, with 11 bases between the two germline ends. The CDR3 runs 15 residues. In DNA form, the CDR3 reads TGTGCCAGCAGTTCGTCTGACTTAAACACCGGGGAGCTGTTTTTT. As protein: CASSSSDLNTGELFF.

The CDR3 sequence: CASSQDPRGGELFF. The CDR3 DNA sequence: TGCGCCAGCAGCCAAGATCCAAGGGGGGGGGAGCTGTTTTTT. The V gene is TRBV4-1, the J gene TRBJ2-2; D is perhaps TRBD1 (6 bases). V was cut by 0 bases and J by 8 bases, with 10 bases left in between. Germline assignment: CDR1 MGHRA and CDR2 YSYEKL. This CDR3 region has 14 residues.

The chain carries TRBV7-2 and TRBJ2-7; no reliable D call. Germline CDR1 reads SGHTA; CDR2 reads FQGNSA. Between the trimmed V and J ends, which lost 2 bases and 3 bases, there was a span of 8 bases. The CDR3 runs 13 residues. The CDR3, as DNA: TGTGCCAGCAGCTTATGGGCTCGCTACGAGCAGTACTTC. This gives the protein CASSLWARYEQYF.

This chain connects TRBV30 to TRBJ1-2; 8 bases fit TRBD1. Germline CDR1 and CDR2: GTSNPN and SVGIG (reference sequence). The CDR3 is made up of 12 amino acids. The trim removed 4 bases at V and 6 bases at J, leaving 4 bases unmatched. The CDR3: CAWTGGGNGYTF. CDR3 in DNA: TGTGCCTGGACAGGGGGCGGGAATGGCTACACCTTC.

The chain carries TRBV2 and TRBJ1-5; 8 bases map to TRBD1. V shed 1 base, J shed 1 base, and the junction held 0 bases outside the gene matches. Germline V gene sequence: CDR1 SNHLY, CDR2 FYNNEI. The CDR3 is made up of 15 amino acids. CDR3 sequence: CASSEDRGSNQPQHF. The CDR3 bases are TGTGCCAGCAGTGAAGACAGGGGGAGCAATCAGCCCCAGCATTTT.

The chain is built from TRBV6-6 and TRBJ2-7, with 8 bases aligning to TRBD1. CDR1 is MNHNY and CDR2 is SVGAGI in the germline V gene (reference sequence). V shed 10 bases, J shed 6 bases, and the junction held 8 bases outside the gene matches. This CDR3 is built from 12 residues. CDR3 sequence reads: CATSPGGTEQYF. In DNA form, the CDR3 reads TGTGCCACTTCTCCAGGGGGCACCGAGCAGTACTTC.

This clone appeared once. The chain carries TRBV7-8 and TRBJ1-2; D is unclear. Germline V gene data show CDR1 as SGHVS and CDR2 as FQNEAQ. The CDR3 covers 16 residues. The V and J ends lost 1 base and 3 bases respectively, with 15 bases between them. This CDR3 reads CASSLGRHPEDYGYTF. CDR3 sequence (DNA): TGTGCCAGCAGCTTAGGGCGACACCCAGAAGACTATGGCTACACCTTC.

The J gene is TRBJ2-1, the V gene TRBV27, with D uncertain. This CDR3 has 15 amino acids. CDR1 and CDR2 from the germline V gene are MNHEY and SMNVEV (reference sequence). The V end was cut by 2 bases, the J end by 2 bases, with 10 bases between. This CDR3 is CASSLNRLAYNEQFF. CDR3 DNA: TGTGCCAGCAGTTTAAATCGACTGGCCTACAATGAGCAGTTCTTC.

The rearrangement uses TRBV10-3 and TRBJ2-7, with 7 bases identical to TRBD1. J was trimmed by 5 bases and V by 3 bases; bases with no gene match: 7. CDR3 length: 14 residues. Germline V gives CDR1 ENHRY, CDR2 SYGVKD. For the CDR3, the DNA is TGTGCCATCAGTGAAATAGGGCAGGGGGACGAGCAGTACTTC. Amino acid sequence: CAISEIGQGDEQYF.

This clone has just one count. The chain has TRBV4-3 and TRBJ1-1; TRBD1 might be the D (6 bases). The CDR3 contains 15 residues. V was clipped by 2 bases and J by 7 bases, with 17 bases between them. Germline-derived CDR1 and CDR2 are LGHNA and YSLEER. The CDR3 DNA follows: TGCGCCAGCAGCCAAATGCCCAGGGGAACGTTTGAAGCTTTCTTT. It translates to CASSQMPRGTFEAFF.

The rearrangement links TRBV28 to TRBJ2-5, with D tentatively TRBD1 (5 bases). There are 12 residues in the CDR3. Per the germline V gene, CDR1 is MDHEN and CDR2 is SYDVKM. Trimming shortened V by 6 bases and J by 4 bases, and 9 bases separated the two germline ends. CDR3 sequence reads: CASSPGPETQYF. CDR3 coding DNA: TGTGCCAGCAGCCCAGGGCCAGAGACCCAGTACTTC.

This CDR3 reads CSVAEDREQPQHF. CDR3 DNA sequence: TGCAGCGTTGCCGAGGACAGGGAACAGCCCCAGCATTTT. V is TRBV29-1 and J is TRBJ1-5; 8 bases line up with TRBD1. Germline V gene data show CDR1 as SQVTM and CDR2 as ANQGSEA. V shed 4 bases, J shed 7 bases, and the junction held 6 bases outside the gene matches. The CDR3 totals 13 residues.

The CDR3 coding sequence is TGTGCCAGTAGTTTAAGACAGGGCGGCAATCAGCCCCAGCATTTT. Its translation is CASSLRQGGNQPQHF. J is TRBJ1-5 and V is TRBV19; 7 bases fit TRBD1. From germline, CDR1 is LNHDA and CDR2 SQIVND (reference sequence). V lost 5 bases and J lost 2; bases outside the gene matches: 6. This CDR3 contains 15 residues.